This T cell receptor (beta chain) is from a study of T cell changes during pregnancy in multiple sclerosis. The V gene lost 4 bases and the J gene lost 3 bases, with 7 bases spanning the gap. Per the germline V gene, CDR1 is MGHDK and CDR2 is SYGVNS. This CDR3 has 12 amino acids. Only in-frame clones appear in the TCRdb table, and some are missing; sequencing was by immunoSEQ multiplex PCR. The profile covers fewer than 100,000 clones, with approximately 94% appearing a single time and 2.6% taken by the ten largest. V and J are TRBV25-1 and TRBJ2-7; D might be TRBD1 (5 bases). The TCR comes from a female donor in good health, enrolled as a control in a pregnancy study. Sequenced material: peripheral blood, taken after pregnancy. CDR3 bases: TGTGCCAGCAGTGGTCAGGGCTACGAGCAGTACTTC. Amino acids: CASSGQGYEQYF.